These 13 T cell receptor beta chains originate from one sample sequenced in a study of blood T cell repertoires in COVID-19. The method was immunoSEQ multiplex PCR; TCRdb's version includes in-frame clones alone and lacks a portion of them. The table has about 28,000 clones, around 92% seen once. Material for sequencing was peripheral blood. These receptor sequences come from a woman between 70 and 85 years old with COVID-19, enrolled during active disease.

In DNA form, the CDR3 reads TGCGCCAGCAGCTCGCGGGACAGGGATACAGATACGCAGTATTTT. It yields the protein CASSSRDRDTDTQYF. The chain couples TRBV5-1 to TRBJ2-3; 9 bases match TRBD1. The CDR3 runs 15 residues. With V trimmed by 3 bases and J by 3 bases, 5 bases remained unmatched. CDR1 and CDR2 (germline): SGHRS, YFSETQ.

This chain links TRBV28 with TRBJ1-5; possibly TRBD1 for D (5 bases). The CDR3 consists of 14 residues. The germline V gene has CDR1 MDHEN and CDR2 SYDVKM. Trimming cost V 2 bases and J 4 bases, with 9 bases left between them. CDR3 in amino acids: CASSLNRPNQPQHF. The CDR3 DNA reads TGTGCCAGCAGTTTAAACAGGCCTAATCAGCCCCAGCATTTT.

This clone was counted once. The chain combines TRBV28 with TRBJ1-3; possible D gene TRBD1, 5 bases. There are 18 residues in the CDR3. Trimming took off 5 bases at V and 4 bases at J, with 24 bases between the two ends. CDR1 MDHEN and CDR2 SYDVKM come from the germline V gene. This CDR3 reads CASSPWGVPVLTGNTIYF. In nucleotides, the CDR3 is TGTGCCAGCAGTCCTTGGGGGGTCCCTGTGTTAACGGGAAACACCATATATTTT.

The chain links TRBV28 to TRBJ2-5; TRBD1 matches at 11 bases. The CDR3 spans 12 residues. V trimming: 6 bases; J trimming: 7 bases; junction bases outside the gene matches: 1. The germline V gene has CDR1 MDHEN and CDR2 SYDVKM. Here the CDR3 reads CASRGTGGTQYF. The CDR3 DNA follows: TGTGCCAGCAGGGGGACAGGGGGGACCCAGTACTTC.

The rearrangement uses TRBV3-1 (or the pseudogene TRBV3-2) and TRBJ2-3; TRBD2 might be the D (5 bases). The CDR3 runs 14 residues. From germline, CDR1 is LGHDT and CDR2 YNNKEL (reference sequence). Deletions cut 1 base from V and 9 bases from J, with 14 bases between. The CDR3 region has the DNA TGTGCCAGCAGCCAAGGCCGCGGTCTAGCAACGCAGTATTTT. It encodes CASSQGRGLATQYF.

For the CDR3, the DNA is TGTGCCAGCAGCTTGAGGCTAGCGGGACGCGATACGCAGTATTTT. It codes for CASSLRLAGRDTQYF. The V gene is TRBV5-5, the J gene TRBJ2-3, with 9 positions matching TRBD2. This CDR3 contains 15 residues. The V gene end was trimmed by 1 base and the J gene end by 6 bases; junction bases not matched to a gene: 6. Germline loops: CDR1 SGHKS, CDR2 YYEKEE (reference sequence).

This chain connects TRBV7-3 to TRBJ1-1, with TRBD1 as a possible D gene (5 bases). CDR1 is SGHTA, CDR2 FQGTGA, per germline. The CDR3 has 14 residues. The germline V and J ends were trimmed by 0 bases and 1 base, with 6 bases remaining between them. CDR3 residues: CASSLTGENTEAFF. CDR3 DNA: TGTGCCAGCAGCTTAACAGGGGAGAACACTGAAGCTTTCTTT.

The genes are TRBV7-2 and TRBJ2-2; TRBD2 is a possible D gene (5 bases). V was trimmed by 2 bases and J by 1 base, leaving 11 bases between them. The CDR3 extends over 16 amino acids. Germline V gene data show CDR1 as SGHTA and CDR2 as FQGNSA. CDR3 amino acids: CASSLMVGKNTGELFF. Written as DNA, the CDR3 is TGTGCCAGCAGCTTAATGGTCGGGAAGAACACCGGGGAGCTGTTTTTT.

As DNA, the CDR3 is TGTGCCACCCACAGGTCTGGGGCCAACGTCCTGACTTTC. As protein: CATHRSGANVLTF. This rearrangement joins TRBV6-6 to TRBJ2-6; a weak D match, TRBD1 (5 bases). CDR1 is MNHNY and CDR2 is SVGAGI in the germline V gene (reference sequence). Trimming shortened V by 10 bases and J by 1 base, and 8 bases separated the two germline ends. This CDR3 spans 13 amino acids.

The chain uses TRBV7-3 and TRBJ2-1, with 10 bases lining up with TRBD1. The CDR3 length is 15 residues. V lost 2 bases and J lost 4; bases outside the gene matches: 2. Per the germline V gene, CDR1 is SGHTA and CDR2 is FQGTGA. CDR3 sequence reads: CASSLGTGEYNEQFF. The CDR3 region has the DNA TGTGCCAGCAGCTTAGGGACAGGGGAATACAATGAGCAGTTCTTC.

J is TRBJ1-4 and V is TRBV9; D gene uncertain. With 4 bases removed from V and 4 bases from J, the gap between germline ends came to 5 bases. The CDR3 runs 12 residues. Per the germline V gene, CDR1 is SGDLS and CDR2 is YYNGEE. CDR3 region: CASSPLNEKLFF. The CDR3 region has the DNA TGTGCCAGCAGCCCCCTTAATGAAAAACTGTTTTTT.

The chain is built from TRBV7-2 and TRBJ2-7, with D perhaps TRBD2 (5 bases). Looked up from germline, CDR1 is SGHTA and CDR2 is FQGNSA. This CDR3 comprises 15 residues. Trimming removed 1 base at V and 3 bases at J, with 13 bases between. The CDR3 DNA reads TGTGCCAGCAGCTTAGTGGCGGGTCCCAACTACGAGCAGTACTTC. This encodes CASSLVAGPNYEQYF.

The chain links TRBV30 to TRBJ1-5, with 8 bases aligning to TRBD1. The CDR3 spans 13 residues. The ends lost 5 bases at V and 6 bases at J; junction bases unmatched: 6. CDR1 is GTSNPN and CDR2 is SVGIG in the germline V gene (reference sequence). CDR3 in amino acids: CAWGDRGTQPQHF. The CDR3 DNA is TGTGCCTGGGGCGACAGGGGTACTCAGCCCCAGCATTTT.